Below, one T cell receptor (beta chain) is given with its context. Its target is not known. The protocol was immunoSEQ multiplex PCR, while the TCRdb copy is restricted to in-frame clones and leaves out a portion. The table includes some 180,000 clones, 85% to 95% detected once. These data belong to a study of T cell responses to AZD1222 COVID-19 vaccine. The study, taken as a whole, reports: Nearly half of spike-specific TCRs reportedly target unmutated variant regions.

Between the trimmed V and J ends, which lost 5 bases and 6 bases, there was a span of 7 bases. CDR3 length equals 12 residues. Germline CDR1 is LNHDA and CDR2 is SQIVND (reference sequence). This receptor was taken from an adult in good health. This chain connects TRBV19 to TRBJ2-2, with D unclear. The material was peripheral blood, obtained on day 0 of AZD1222 vaccination. The CDR3 DNA reads TGTGCCAGTAGTCCCCTACCCGGGGAGCTGTTTTTT. The encoded protein is CASSPLPGELFF.